This TCR beta chain was recorded in a study of blood T cell repertoires in COVID-19. Study-level background: T cells, B-cell-depleted T cells, or PBMCs provided the cDNA or gDNA that served as material.

The V and J ends lost 0 bases and 2 bases respectively, with 12 bases between them. This CDR3 region has 15 residues. Germline V gives CDR1 SGHRS, CDR2 YFSETQ. Here immunoSEQ multiplex PCR was the method, and the copy in TCRdb shows in-frame clones only, minus some. In the table there are fewer than 250,000 clones, about 85% of which are singletons. Sequencing was carried out using peripheral blood. The clonotype was recovered from a man aged 35 to 55 with acute or convalescent COVID-19. The chain joins TRBV5-1 to TRBJ2-7; the D gene is possibly TRBD1 (6 bases). Here the CDR3 reads CASSLAWTAPYEQYF. CDR3 DNA: TGCGCCAGCAGCTTGGCCTGGACAGCCCCCTACGAGCAGTACTTC.